The 6 T cell receptor beta chains given below trace back to one sample, sequenced in a study of CD8 T cells in ankylosing spondylitis. TCRdb re-called the 5' RACE reads through MiXCR, storing one row per CDR3 protein. This sample has 150,000 to 200,000 distinct CDR3 sequences, with roughly 10% found just once. The sample consisted of blood, either unsorted or a sorted T cell fraction (not recorded which). These receptors came from a male donor with ankylosing spondylitis or in good health (not recorded which).

This clonotype has a count of ten or more. The chain links TRBV5-1 to TRBJ1-4; no reliable D call. Germline-derived CDR1 and CDR2 are SGHRS and YFSETQ. The CDR3 has 17 amino acids. The V end lost 1 base, the J end lost 2 bases, and 15 bases lay between the germline ends. The CDR3 bases are TGCGCCAGCAGCTTGACCATTATCTCTGGGACTAATGAAAAACTGTTTTTT. Amino acids: CASSLTIISGTNEKLFF.

This chain links TRBV5-4 with TRBJ1-2; D not certain. Trimming left V 1 base short and J 2 bases short, with 9 bases between. Germline lookup yields CDR1 SGHNT and CDR2 YYREEE (reference sequence). This CDR3 spans 14 amino acids. CDR3 nucleotides: TGTGCCAGCAGCTTGTCTGGGGTCAACTATGGCTACACCTTC. Its protein product is CASSLSGVNYGYTF.

This clonotype came up many times. This chain links TRBV12-3 or TRBV12-4 with TRBJ2-1; no definite D call. V lost 2 bases to trimming and J lost 5 bases, with 10 bases between them. CDR3 length: 14 amino acids. The CDR3: CASSLWSMNNEQFF. In nucleotides, the CDR3 is TGTGCCAGCAGTTTATGGTCCATGAACAATGAGCAGTTCTTC.

This clonotype was seen repeatedly, ten times or more. This chain uses TRBV2 with TRBJ2-5; D possibly corresponds to TRBD2 (5 bases). This CDR3 has 14 amino acids. Trimming cost V 1 base and J 0 bases, with 6 bases left between them. Germline values: CDR1 SNHLY, CDR2 FYNNEI. In DNA, the CDR3 is TGTGCCAGCAGTGAAGGAGGGTACCAAGAGACCCAGTACTTC. It specifies CASSEGGYQETQYF.

This clonotype was seen repeatedly, ten times or more. The V and J genes are TRBV12-3 or TRBV12-4 and TRBJ2-5; no reliable D call. The V and J ends lost 5 bases and 4 bases respectively, with 11 bases between them. This CDR3 comprises 13 residues. The DNA for the CDR3 is TGTGCCAGCAGTACCGACCGTCGAGAGACCCAGTACTTC. Its translation is CASSTDRRETQYF.

This clonotype was seen ten or more times. The chain combines TRBV12-3 or TRBV12-4 with TRBJ2-1; either TRBD1 or TRBD2 may fit D (5 bases each). Between the trimmed V and J ends, which lost 3 bases and 5 bases, there was a span of 5 bases. This CDR3 contains 12 residues. As DNA, the CDR3 is TGTGCCAGCAGTTTGGGGGACAATGAGCAGTTCTTC. Translated, it gives CASSLGDNEQFF.